The clone carrying this T cell receptor (beta chain) came up once. No antigen is known for it. The sample is drawn from a study of long-term antiretroviral therapy in people with HIV. Study results and caveats: After ART, diversity increased yet remained lower than transplant donor controls.

Assay version v3.0 of immunoSEQ was used, and it was run at survey level. TCRdb's table, derived via immunoSEQ multiplex PCR, lists solely in-frame clones and lacks some. Of 25,000 to 35,000 clones in the sample, roughly three quarters are singletons; the top ten hold 7.5% to 9.5%. CDR1 and CDR2 (germline): SNHLY, FYNNEI. The CDR3 is 13 residues long. V gave up 9 bases and J gave up 4 bases, with 12 bases separating them. Cryopreserved PBMC numbered roughly 0.85-11 million per sample before DNA extraction. Sequencing was performed on unsorted PBMCs, taken 3.1 years after starting antiretroviral therapy. The TCR sequence derives from a woman aged 50 to 65 with HIV. The V call is TRBV2, the J call TRBJ1-4; D may be TRBD1 (6 bases). The CDR3 nucleotides are TGTGCCAGTCACAGGGACCATAATGAAAAACTGTTTTTT. Its protein product is CASHRDHNEKLFF.